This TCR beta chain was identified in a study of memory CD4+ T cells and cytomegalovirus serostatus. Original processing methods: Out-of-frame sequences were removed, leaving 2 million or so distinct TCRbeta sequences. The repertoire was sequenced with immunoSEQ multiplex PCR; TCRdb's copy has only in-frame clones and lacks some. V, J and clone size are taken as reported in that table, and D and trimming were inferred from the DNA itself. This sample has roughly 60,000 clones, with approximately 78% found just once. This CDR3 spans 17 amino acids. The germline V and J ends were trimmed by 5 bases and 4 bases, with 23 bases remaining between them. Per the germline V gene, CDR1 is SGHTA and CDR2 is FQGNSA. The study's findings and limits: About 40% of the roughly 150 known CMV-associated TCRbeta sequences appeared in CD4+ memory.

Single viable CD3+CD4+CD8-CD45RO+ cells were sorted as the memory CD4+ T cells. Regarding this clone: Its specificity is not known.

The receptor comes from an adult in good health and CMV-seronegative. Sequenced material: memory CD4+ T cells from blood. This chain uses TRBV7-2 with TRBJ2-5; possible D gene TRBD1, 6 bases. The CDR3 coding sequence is TGTGCCAGCAGCCGCATCCCCACTCCCAGGGGCTCAGAGACCCAGTACTTC. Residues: CASSRIPTPRGSETQYF.